The 26 T cell receptor beta chains reported below all come from one sample, sequenced in a study of graft-versus-host responses after intestinal transplantation. Using immunoSEQ multiplex PCR, the repertoire was profiled, and TCRdb retains in-frame clones only, with some absent. The sample lists approximately 13,000 clones, over 85% occurring once. Sequenced here: PBMCs, sampled 950 to 1,200 days after intestinal transplantation. Receptors were obtained from a human patient who received an intestinal transplant, so some T cells may come from the graft donor.

V usage is TRBV4-2 and J usage is TRBJ1-1, with D perhaps TRBD1 (5 bases). Trimming stripped 3 bases from V and 3 bases from J, with 11 bases between. CDR1 and CDR2 (germline): LGHNA, YNFKEQ. The length of the CDR3 is 14 residues. CDR3 DNA: TGTGCCAGCAGCCACAGCGGGGGGGACACTGAAGCTTTCTTT. The encoded protein is CASSHSGGDTEAFF.

In this sample, this clone turned up once. V is TRBV7-2 and J is TRBJ2-2; tentatively, D is TRBD2 (6 bases). V was pared by 1 base and J by 3 bases, with 12 bases between. This CDR3 is built from 16 residues. Per the germline V gene, CDR1 is SGHTA and CDR2 is FQGNSA. CDR3 residues: CASSLGWRGYTGELFF. Here the CDR3 DNA reads TGTGCCAGCAGCTTAGGTTGGCGGGGATACACCGGGGAGCTGTTTTTT.

The rearrangement links TRBV9 to TRBJ2-3, with no clear D. There are 13 residues in the CDR3. Germline-derived CDR1 and CDR2 are SGDLS and YYNGEE. V shed 0 bases and J shed 2 bases, with 4 bases lying between them. The CDR3 loop reads CASSVDPTDTQYF. The CDR3 DNA reads TGTGCCAGCAGCGTAGATCCCACAGATACGCAGTATTTT.

This chain connects TRBV9 to TRBJ1-6, with D possibly being TRBD1 (5 bases). This CDR3 spans 13 amino acids. Germline CDR1 reads SGDLS; CDR2 reads YYNGEE. Trimming shortened V by 0 bases and J by 13 bases, and 11 bases separated the two germline ends. The DNA of the CDR3 is TGTGCCAGCAGCGTAGAAGGGACCTCTCCCCTCCACTTT. Translation gives CASSVEGTSPLHF.

V gene TRBV4-1 combines with J gene TRBJ1-3, with D unclear. CDR1 MGHRA and CDR2 YSYEKL come from the germline V gene. The CDR3 has 17 residues. Trimming took 1 base from V and 0 from J, leaving 13 bases between them. The CDR3 sequence: CASSQVADGNSGNTIYF. The CDR3 DNA reads as TGCGCCAGCAGCCAAGTGGCGGACGGAAACTCTGGAAACACCATATATTTT.

The chain is built from TRBV27 and TRBJ2-3, with D unclear. Trimming took 3 bases from V and 6 from J, leaving 4 bases between them. The CDR3 is 11 residues long. Germline V gene sequence: CDR1 MNHEY, CDR2 SMNVEV (reference sequence). The CDR3 reads CASSFHDTQYF. The CDR3 DNA sequence: TGTGCCAGCAGTTTCCACGATACGCAGTATTTT.

The chain has TRBV6-1 and TRBJ1-2; D is unresolved. V shed 4 bases and J shed 3 bases, with 9 bases lying between them. The CDR3 spans 13 residues. CDR1 is MNHNS and CDR2 is SASEGT in the germline V gene. CDR3 in DNA: TGTGCCAGCAGTGTCGAGGGCCACTATGGCTACACCTTC. Its protein product is CASSVEGHYGYTF.

The V call is TRBV6-4, the J call TRBJ2-1; 7 bases map to TRBD1. J lost 2 bases, V lost 3 bases, and 1 base had no gene match. Germline V gene sequence: CDR1 MRHNA, CDR2 SNTAGT. The CDR3 runs 14 residues. CDR3: CASSEGTAYNEQFF. CDR3 coding DNA: TGTGCCAGCAGTGAGGGGACAGCCTACAATGAGCAGTTCTTC.

Here the CDR3 reads CASSQDQVSYNSPLHF. CDR3 DNA: TGTGCCAGCAGCCAAGATCAGGTCTCCTATAATTCACCCCTCCACTTT. The chain carries TRBV4-2 and TRBJ1-6, with unresolved D. V was clipped by 0 bases and J by 0 bases, with 6 bases between them. The CDR3 covers 16 residues. Germline V gives CDR1 LGHNA, CDR2 YNFKEQ.

DNA for the CDR3: TGTGCCAGCAGAATAGGGACCGGACAGGGAGGTACTGAAGCTTTCTTT. Protein product: CASRIGTGQGGTEAFF. This sequence joins TRBV27 and TRBJ1-1; 8 bases line up with TRBD1. CDR1 and CDR2 (germline): MNHEY, SMNVEV (reference sequence). V gave up 6 bases and J gave up 5 bases; unmatched junction bases: 14. CDR3 size: 16 residues.

This sequence joins TRBV5-1 and TRBJ2-2; D is unclear. V gave up 3 bases and J gave up 0 bases, with 9 bases separating them. This CDR3 is built from 15 residues. Germline V gene sequence: CDR1 SGHRS, CDR2 YFSETQ. The CDR3 nucleotides read TGCGCCAGCAGCTCCGAACCTTCGAACACCGGGGAGCTGTTTTTT. Protein sequence: CASSSEPSNTGELFF.

The rearrangement uses TRBV7-3 and TRBJ1-2; maybe TRBD1 (6 bases). From germline, CDR1 is SGHTA and CDR2 FQGTGA. The CDR3 runs to 15 residues. V lost 5 bases and J 8 bases, leaving 21 bases between the germline ends. CDR3 sequence (DNA): TGTGCCAGCAGCCCAAGGGGGACCACCGTTAGAGGCTACACCTTC. This sequence encodes CASSPRGTTVRGYTF.

CDR3 DNA: TGTGCCAGCAGTTACCACAGGGATGACACTGAAGCTTTCTTT. Protein sequence: CASSYHRDDTEAFF. The rearrangement links TRBV6-6 to TRBJ1-1; weak D call: TRBD1 (6 bases). Trimming shortened V by 2 bases and J by 3 bases, and 10 bases separated the two germline ends. The CDR3 runs to 14 residues. The V gene's germline CDR1 is MNHNY and CDR2 SVGAGI (reference sequence).

The chain is built from TRBV7-9 and TRBJ1-3; tentative D call: TRBD1 (5 bases). Looked up from germline, CDR1 is SEHNR and CDR2 is FQNEAQ (reference sequence). The CDR3 spans 13 residues. V was pared by 5 bases and J by 6 bases, with 11 bases between. The CDR3 DNA sequence: TGTGCCAGCAGCATGGGACTGCTAAACACCATATATTTT. Its translation is CASSMGLLNTIYF. The full variable domain, in which reference TRBV7-9 and TRBJ1-3 provide the parts outside the CDR3, is DTGVSQNPRHKITKRGQNVTFRCDPISEHNRLYWYRQTLGQGPEFLTYFQNEAQLEKSRLLSDRFSAERPKGSFSTLEIQRTEQGDSAMYLCASSMGLLNTIYFGEGSWLTVV.

The V call is TRBV9, the J call TRBJ2-7; TRBD1 agrees at 8 bases. V shed 3 bases, J shed 2 bases, and the junction held 10 bases outside the gene matches. CDR1 is SGDLS, CDR2 YYNGEE, per germline. The CDR3 consists of 16 residues. The chain's CDR3 is CASSADSGGAAYEQYF. CDR3 coding DNA: TGTGCCAGCAGCGCCGATTCAGGGGGCGCCGCCTACGAGCAGTACTTC.

The chain employs TRBV13 and TRBJ1-6; D gene unclear. Germline CDR1 is PRHDT and CDR2 is FYEKMQ (reference sequence). The ends were cut back, 0 bases at V and 0 bases at J, with 12 bases in the middle. The CDR3 runs to 18 residues. The chain's CDR3 is CASSLGAATSSYNSPLHF. CDR3 in DNA: TGTGCCAGCAGCTTAGGGGCCGCTACGAGCTCCTATAATTCACCCCTCCACTTT.

This clone was detected a few times. The V and J genes are TRBV6-6 and TRBJ1-6, with D perhaps TRBD1 (6 bases). CDR1 and CDR2 from the germline V gene are MNHNY and SVGAGI (reference sequence). V was trimmed by 0 bases and J by 6 bases, leaving 9 bases between them. This CDR3 has 15 residues. This CDR3 is CASSYSQGSNSPLHF. For the CDR3, the DNA is TGTGCCAGCAGTTACTCGCAGGGGTCTAATTCACCCCTCCACTTT.

V and J are TRBV9 and TRBJ1-2; D is perhaps TRBD1 (5 bases). V shed 4 bases and J shed 3 bases, with 16 bases lying between them. The CDR3 has 15 residues. Per the germline V gene, CDR1 is SGDLS and CDR2 is YYNGEE. CDR3: CASSPGGNWDYGYTF. CDR3 sequence (DNA): TGTGCCAGCAGCCCCGGGGGGAATTGGGACTATGGCTACACCTTC.

The gene calls are TRBV7-9 and TRBJ1-6; D is unclear. CDR3 length equals 15 residues. The V gene's germline CDR1 is SEHNR and CDR2 FQNEAQ (reference sequence). V lost 0 bases, J lost 7 bases, and 10 bases lay in between. The CDR3: CASSLATGMNSPLHF. CDR3 coding DNA: TGTGCCAGCAGCTTAGCTACTGGGATGAATTCACCCCTCCACTTT.

The chain links TRBV6-1 to TRBJ2-7, with a tentative D call TRBD1 (6 bases). The length of the CDR3 is 15 residues. V was pared by 5 bases and J by 6 bases, with 20 bases between. Germline CDR1 reads MNHNS; CDR2 reads SASEGT. CDR3 sequence reads: CASSSQGSVTGEQYF. In DNA form, the CDR3 reads TGTGCCAGCAGTAGTCAGGGGTCCGTAACCGGCGAGCAGTACTTC.

The chain uses TRBV6-5 and TRBJ2-2, with D uncertain. V was shortened by 4 bases and J by 4 bases, with 1 base between the two germline ends. Germline loops: CDR1 MNHEY, CDR2 SVGAGI. CDR3 length equals 11 residues. The CDR3 DNA sequence: TGTGCCAGCAGTTCCACCGGGGAGCTGTTTTTT. This translates into CASSSTGELFF.

The chain links TRBV6-5 to TRBJ2-1; 9 bases fit TRBD1. The CDR3 is 14 amino acids. The V and J ends lost 5 bases and 7 bases, in that order; junction bases with no gene match: 6. The germline gives CDR1 MNHEY, CDR2 SVGAGI. The CDR3: CASSTGQGRNEQFF. DNA of the CDR3: TGTGCCAGCAGTACCGGACAGGGGAGGAATGAGCAGTTCTTC.

This chain joins TRBV7-9 and TRBJ2-3; 8 bases map to TRBD1. The trim removed 4 bases at V and 6 bases at J, leaving 6 bases unmatched. The CDR3 is 14 residues long. Germline CDR1 SEHNR, CDR2 FQNEAQ (reference sequence). The CDR3 sequence is CASSYSGGPDTQYF. In nucleotides, the CDR3 is TGTGCCAGCAGCTATTCAGGGGGCCCCGATACGCAGTATTTT.

The rearrangement joins TRBV6-5 to TRBJ1-3, with 7 bases identical to TRBD1. The germline V gene encodes CDR1 MNHEY and CDR2 SVGAGI. The CDR3 loop spans 14 amino acids. The V and J ends lost 10 bases and 4 bases, in that order; junction bases with no gene match: 10. Here the CDR3 DNA reads TGTGCCACCAAAGGGGGCTTGAGGGGAAACACCATATATTTT. Encoded protein: CATKGGLRGNTIYF.

In nucleotides, the CDR3 is TGTGCCAGCAGCTTAGAATGGACCCAGCAAGAGACCCAGTACTTC. Translation: CASSLEWTQQETQYF. The V gene is TRBV11-3, the J gene TRBJ2-5; D unclear. CDR1 SGHNT and CDR2 YENEEA come from the germline V gene. The CDR3 loop spans 15 amino acids. V dropped 0 bases and J dropped 2 bases, with 10 bases sitting between them.

The chain joins TRBV6-1 to TRBJ1-1, with D perhaps TRBD1 (6 bases). CDR1 MNHNS and CDR2 SASEGT come from the germline V gene. Trimming left V 5 bases short and J 5 bases short, with 12 bases between. This CDR3 contains 13 residues. The CDR3 spells CASSRGRGTEAFF. CDR3 DNA sequence: TGTGCCAGCAGTAGGGGGAGGGGGACTGAAGCTTTCTTT.